Sequencing of this T cell receptor (beta chain) was carried out in a study of T cell changes during pregnancy in multiple sclerosis. Produced via immunoSEQ multiplex PCR; TCRdb's table is partial and in-frame only. The repertoire holds 70,000 or so clones, with around 90% as singletons. The length of the CDR3 is 15 residues. The V gene's germline CDR1 is MNHEY and CDR2 SVGAGI. Trimming took off 6 bases at V and 0 bases at J, with 14 bases between the two ends. The chain links TRBV6-5 to TRBJ1-2; D might be TRBD1 (6 bases). This sequence was found in a female donor with multiple sclerosis, enrolled in a pregnancy study. The starting material was CD4+ T cells from peripheral blood mononuclear cells, obtained after pregnancy. CDR3 residues: CASRASGVSNYGYTF. In DNA, the CDR3 is TGTGCCAGCAGAGCATCAGGGGTTTCTAACTATGGCTACACCTTC.